Sequencing of this T cell receptor (beta chain) was carried out in a study of blood T cell repertoires in COVID-19. About the research overall: COVID-19 samples collected from the United States, Italy and Spain covered acute and convalescent phases.

Allocation to cohorts depended on clinical history reported by the participants. The CDR3 length is 15 residues. The germline gives CDR1 MDHEN, CDR2 SYDVKM. Trimming cost V 5 bases and J 2 bases, with 15 bases left between them. Authors' data handling: Quantification of nucleated cells was approximated via reference gene primer amplification. Generated by immunoSEQ multiplex PCR, the TCRdb table keeps only in-frame clones and is missing some. That table is the source of V, J and clone size, and D and trimming were worked out from the DNA. This table holds under 300,000 clones, about nine tenths found once.

Material: PBMCs or T cells enriched from blood (not recorded which). The sequence was obtained from a woman younger than 30 who had recovered from COVID-19. This chain joins TRBV28 and TRBJ1-1; perhaps TRBD1 as D (5 bases). The chain's CDR3 is CASSHHGGLNTEAFF. The CDR3 nucleotides read TGTGCCAGCAGTCACCACGGGGGTCTAAACACTGAAGCTTTCTTT. Full variable domain (outside the CDR3, taken from reference TRBV28 and TRBJ1-1): DVKVTQSSRYLVKRTGEKVFLECVQDMDHENMFWYRQDPGLGLRLIYFSYDVKMKEKGDIPEGYSVSREKKERFSLILESASTNQTSMYLCASSHHGGLNTEAFFGQGTRLTVV.